Shown below are 22 T cell receptor beta chains from a single sample sequenced in a study of CD8 T cells in Susac syndrome. Reverse transcription of 0.5 to 1 ug RNA used random hexamers. TCRdb used MiXCR to reprocess the immunoSEQ multiplex PCR reads, holding one entry per CDR3 protein. The sample shows about 210,000 distinct CDR3 sequences, roughly 96% of them seen only once. Sequencing was carried out using CD4+ T cells from PBMCs. All receptors come from a human donor with multiple sclerosis.

The chain joins TRBV23-1 to TRBJ2-3; no definite D call. TRBV23-1 is assigned to the ORF class and has an uncertain function. This CDR3 comprises 18 residues. Trimming stripped 0 bases from V and 2 bases from J, with 18 bases between. The chain's CDR3 is CASSQSPHLEPYTDTQYF. The CDR3 DNA reads as TGCGCCAGCAGTCAATCCCCCCACCTTGAACCCTACACAGATACGCAGTATTTT.

The genes are TRBV19 and TRBJ2-7; possibly TRBD2 for D (5 bases). V dropped 7 bases and J dropped 3 bases, with 19 bases sitting between them. The CDR3 consists of 15 residues. Germline V gene data show CDR1 as LNHDA and CDR2 as SQIVND (reference sequence). CDR3: CASTPSSTVLYEQYF. The CDR3 DNA reads TGTGCCAGTACCCCATCTAGCACGGTACTCTACGAGCAGTACTTC.

V usage is TRBV27 and J usage is TRBJ2-1; tentatively, D is TRBD2 (6 bases). Looked up from germline, CDR1 is MNHEY and CDR2 is SMNVEV (reference sequence). Trimming took off 8 bases at V and 3 bases at J, with 11 bases between the two ends. CDR3 length: 13 amino acids. The CDR3 here is CASQGGHYNEQFF. CDR3 sequence (DNA): TGTGCCAGCCAGGGAGGACACTACAATGAGCAGTTCTTC.

CDR3 protein: CASSPPSTGWETQYF. CDR3 nucleotide sequence: TGTGCCAGCAGCCCGCCGTCGACAGGGTGGGAGACCCAGTACTTC. J is TRBJ2-5 and V is TRBV3-1; TRBD1 aligns across 7 bases. The CDR3 spans 15 residues. Germline values: CDR1 LGHDT, CDR2 YNNKEL (reference sequence). V dropped 4 bases and J dropped 5; count of bases not matched to a gene: 10.

This sequence joins TRBV13 and TRBJ2-7, with TRBD2 as a possible D gene (5 bases). This CDR3 contains 13 residues. Germline assignment: CDR1 PRHDT and CDR2 FYEKMQ (reference sequence). V lost 2 bases, J lost 5 bases, and 10 bases lay in between. CDR3 sequence: CASSLRGINEQYF. The CDR3 nucleotides read TGTGCCAGCAGCTTAAGAGGGATAAACGAGCAGTACTTC.

V and J are TRBV28 and TRBJ1-4; D is uncertain. The CDR3 covers 12 residues. Germline-derived CDR1 and CDR2 are MDHEN and SYDVKM. V was pared by 2 bases and J by 8 bases, with 6 bases between. CDR3 in amino acids: CASSLLGEKLFF. In nucleotides, the CDR3 is TGTGCCAGCAGTTTACTGGGGGAAAAACTGTTTTTT. Drawing the rest from reference TRBV28 and TRBJ1-4, the complete variable domain is DVKVTQSSRYLVKRTGEKVFLECVQDMDHENMFWYRQDPGLGLRLIYFSYDVKMKEKGDIPEGYSVSREKKERFSLILESASTNQTSMYLCASSLLGEKLFFGSGTQLSVL.

The CDR3 DNA reads TGTGCCAGCAGTTTAGGGTCCCAGCCCCAGCATTTT. It yields the protein CASSLGSQPQHF. V usage is TRBV12-3 or TRBV12-4 and J usage is TRBJ1-5; D unresolved. Trimming left V 1 base short and J 7 bases short, with 5 bases between. The CDR3 runs to 12 residues.

This clonotype was counted only a few times. The chain employs TRBV29-1 and TRBJ2-7; no firm D call. V was shortened by 4 bases and J by 6 bases, with 7 bases between the two germline ends. Looked up from germline, CDR1 is SQVTM and CDR2 is ANQGSEA. The CDR3 covers 10 residues. The CDR3 coding sequence is TGCAGCGTTGTTTCTCTCGAGCAGTACTTC. This sequence encodes CSVVSLEQYF.

This clonotype was observed once. This chain joins TRBV7-9 and TRBJ2-2; 10 nucleotides align to TRBD1. The CDR3 has 15 residues. With 5 bases clipped from V and 2 bases from J, the junction kept 2 bases outside the gene matches. Per germline, CDR1 SEHNR and CDR2 FQNEAQ (reference sequence). CDR3 sequence (DNA): TGTGCCAGCAGCCGACAGGGGGCCAACACCGGGGAGCTGTTTTTT. Its translation: CASSRQGANTGELFF.

This rearrangement joins TRBV7-3 to TRBJ2-3; no definite D call. Between the trimmed V and J ends, which lost 3 bases and 4 bases, there was a span of 8 bases. Germline-derived CDR1 and CDR2 are SGHTA and FQGTGA. This CDR3 is 13 amino acids long. CDR3 coding DNA: TGTGCCAGCAGCTTTGCCGCATCAGATACGCAGTATTTT. Protein sequence: CASSFAASDTQYF. Variable domain in full (rest from reference TRBV7-3 and TRBJ2-3): GAGVSQTPSNKVTEKGKYVELRCDPISGHTALYWYRQSLGQGPEFLIYFQGTGAADDSGLPNDRFFAVRPEGSVSTLKIQRTERGDSAVYLCASSFAASDTQYFGPGTRLTVL.

The J gene is TRBJ2-2, the V gene TRBV4-1; 7 bases align to TRBD2. Trimming removed 4 bases from V and 3 bases from J; junction bases left unmatched: 11. The CDR3 has 17 amino acids. CDR1 is MGHRA and CDR2 is YSYEKL in the germline V gene. CDR3 sequence: CASSLLTGRGYTGELFF. As DNA, the CDR3 is TGCGCCAGCAGCCTCTTGACTGGGAGGGGTTACACCGGGGAGCTGTTTTTT.

The chain combines TRBV7-9 with TRBJ1-2, with D possibly matching TRBD1 (5 bases). This CDR3 is built from 16 residues. The germline V and J ends were trimmed by 0 bases and 4 bases, with 15 bases remaining between them. In germline, CDR1 is SEHNR, CDR2 FQNEAQ (reference sequence). The CDR3 sequence is CASSLAEGSVRYGYTF. The DNA of the CDR3 is TGTGCCAGCAGCTTAGCGGAGGGGTCGGTCCGCTATGGCTACACCTTC.

This chain links TRBV20-1 with TRBJ1-1; D is unresolved. The CDR3 is 14 residues long. The germline V gene encodes CDR1 DFQATT and CDR2 SNEGSKA (reference sequence). The germline V and J ends were trimmed by 6 bases and 1 base, with 15 bases remaining between them. The CDR3 reads CSARELRKNTEAFF. As DNA, the CDR3 is TGCAGTGCCCGGGAACTACGTAAGAACACTGAAGCTTTCTTT.

The chain is built from TRBV29-1 and TRBJ1-2, with D hard to call. Trimming left V 2 bases short and J 2 bases short, with 15 bases between. Germline CDR1 and CDR2: SQVTM and ANQGSEA. The CDR3 contains 15 residues. For the CDR3, the DNA is TGCAGCGTTGAAAACACGAAAGGAAAGAACTATGGCTACACCTTC. Its translation is CSVENTKGKNYGYTF. The variable domain in full, with the rest retrieved from reference TRBV29-1 and TRBJ1-2, is SAVISQKPSRDICQRGTSLTIQCQVDSQVTMMFWYRQQPGQSLTLIATANQGSEATYESGFVIDKFPISRPNLTFSTLTVSNMSPEDSSIYLCSVENTKGKNYGYTFGSGTRLTVV.

This clonotype was seen a few times. This chain connects TRBV7-2 to TRBJ2-1; 9 bases map to TRBD2. CDR1 and CDR2 from the germline V gene are SGHTA and FQGNSA. The V and J ends lost 3 bases and 0 bases, in that order; junction bases with no gene match: 0. This CDR3 spans 15 amino acids. In DNA form, the CDR3 reads TGTGCCAGCAGCTTGCGGGGGGGCTCCTACAATGAGCAGTTCTTC. This sequence encodes CASSLRGGSYNEQFF. Supplemented by reference TRBV7-2 and TRBJ2-1, the full variable domain reads GAGVSQSPSNKVTEKGKDVELRCDPISGHTALYWYRQSLGQGLEFLIYFQGNSAPDKSGLPSDRFSAERTGGSVSTLTIQRTQQEDSAVYLCASSLRGGSYNEQFFGPGTRLTVL.

The rearrangement uses TRBV30 and TRBJ2-6; D remains ambiguous. Per the germline V gene, CDR1 is GTSNPN and CDR2 is SVGIG (reference sequence). This CDR3 spans 12 amino acids. CDR3 bases: TGTGGAGTAGAAGGTGGGGCCAACGTCCTGACTTTC. This sequence encodes CGVEGGANVLTF.

This chain links TRBV5-1 with TRBJ2-1; a weak D match, TRBD2 (5 bases). Germline V gene data show CDR1 as SGHRS and CDR2 as YFSETQ. The CDR3 sequence is 12 residues long. The CDR3 DNA reads as TGCGCTTGTGGAGGCTCCTACAATGAGCAGTTCTTC. Translating it yields CACGGSYNEQFF. The whole variable domain, filled in from reference TRBV5-1 and TRBJ2-1, reads KAGVTQTPRYLIKTRGQQVTLSCSPISGHRSVSWYQQTPGQGLQFLFEYFSETQRNKGNFPGRFSGRQFSNSRSEMNVSTLELGDSALYLCACGGSYNEQFFGPGTRLTVL.

This chain links TRBV29-1 with TRBJ1-4; 7 bases agree with TRBD1. The length of the CDR3 is 14 residues. V was pared by 7 bases and J by 4 bases, with 9 bases of the junction left unmatched. CDR1 and CDR2 (germline): SQVTM, ANQGSEA. Written as DNA, the CDR3 is TGCAGCGCCCTACAGGGGCGCCGTAATGAAAAACTGTTTTTT. Protein: CSALQGRRNEKLFF. Full variable domain (outside the CDR3, taken from reference TRBV29-1 and TRBJ1-4): SAVISQKPSRDICQRGTSLTIQCQVDSQVTMMFWYRQQPGQSLTLIATANQGSEATYESGFVIDKFPISRPNLTFSTLTVSNMSPEDSSIYLCSALQGRRNEKLFFGSGTQLSVL.

The chain is built from TRBV5-1 and TRBJ2-1; 12 bases map to TRBD2. Germline V gene data show CDR1 as SGHRS and CDR2 as YFSETQ. This CDR3 is 17 amino acids long. The trim removed 5 bases at V and 7 bases at J, leaving 13 bases unmatched. The CDR3 reads CASRGLAGKGYRNEQFF. The CDR3 bases are TGCGCCAGCAGAGGACTAGCGGGGAAGGGGTATCGGAATGAGCAGTTCTTC.

Regarding this clonotype: The limits of the CDR3 on the DNA are not certain, so only TCRdb's listed CDR3 is given. The chain combines TRBV30 with TRBJ1-2; the listed D gene, TRBD1, was not tested against the DNA. Germline-derived CDR1 and CDR2 are GTSNPN and SVGIG (reference sequence). The CDR3 is 11 amino acids long, termini counted. The CDR3 loop reads CASPGQYNCTF.

This chain joins TRBV12-5 and TRBJ1-5, with no clear D. The germline CDR1 and CDR2 sequences are LGHNT and FRNRAP. V was pared by 7 bases and J by 1 base, with 8 bases between. The CDR3 has 13 residues. CDR3 coding DNA: TGTGCTAGTGCCTATGGGAGCAATCAGCCCCAGCATTTT. It yields the protein CASAYGSNQPQHF.

The chain couples TRBV27 to TRBJ2-7; maybe TRBD1 (5 bases). The germline gives CDR1 MNHEY, CDR2 SMNVEV (reference sequence). This CDR3 is 14 amino acids long. V lost 5 bases, J lost 1 base, and 12 bases lay in between. Here the CDR3 reads CASSRGPVSYEQYF. CDR3 coding DNA: TGTGCCAGCAGTAGGGGTCCAGTATCCTACGAGCAGTACTTC.